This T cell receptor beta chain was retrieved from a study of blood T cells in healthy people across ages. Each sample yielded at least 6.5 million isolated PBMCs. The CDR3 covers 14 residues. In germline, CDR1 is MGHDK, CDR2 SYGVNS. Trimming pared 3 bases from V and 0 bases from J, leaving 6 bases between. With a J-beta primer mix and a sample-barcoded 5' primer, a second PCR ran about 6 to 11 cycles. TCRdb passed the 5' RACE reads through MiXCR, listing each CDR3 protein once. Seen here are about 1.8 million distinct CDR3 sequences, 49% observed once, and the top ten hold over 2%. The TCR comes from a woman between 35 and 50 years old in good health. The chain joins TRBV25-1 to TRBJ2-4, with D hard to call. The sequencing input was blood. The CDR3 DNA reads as TGTGCCAGCAGTGACAGACTAGCCAAAAACATTCAGTACTTC. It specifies CASSDRLAKNIQYF.